The clone carrying this TCR beta chain was picked up a small number of times. TCRdb independently ran MiXCR on the RT-PCR reads; one entry per CDR3 protein. The sample records hundreds of thousands of distinct CDR3 sequences, 11% to 15% being singletons. The data are from a study of response to subunit inactivated influenza vaccine. V dropped 7 bases and J dropped 2 bases, with 15 bases sitting between them. This CDR3 comprises 14 residues. Germline loops: CDR1 MDHEN, CDR2 SYDVKM. The J gene is TRBJ2-7, the V gene TRBV28, with D possibly being TRBD2 (6 bases). The TCR sequence derives from a man aged 45-60 years who received an inactivated influenza vaccine. The sequenced sample was PBMCs from blood, obtained 14 to 15 days before vaccination. The CDR3 nucleotides read TGTGCCAGCAAACCAGCGGGTCCCCCCTACGAGCAGTACTTC. Its protein is CASKPAGPPYEQYF.